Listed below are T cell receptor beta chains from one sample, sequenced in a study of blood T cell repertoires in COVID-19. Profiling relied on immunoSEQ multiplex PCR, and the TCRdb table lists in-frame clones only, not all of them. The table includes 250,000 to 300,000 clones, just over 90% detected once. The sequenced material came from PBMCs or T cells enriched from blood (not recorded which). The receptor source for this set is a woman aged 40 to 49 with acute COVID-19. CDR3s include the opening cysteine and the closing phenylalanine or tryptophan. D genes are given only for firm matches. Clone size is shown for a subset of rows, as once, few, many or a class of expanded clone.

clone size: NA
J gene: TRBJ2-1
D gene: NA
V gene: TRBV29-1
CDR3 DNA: TGCAGCGTGGACTTATACAATGAGCAGTTCTTC
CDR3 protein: CSVDLYNEQFF

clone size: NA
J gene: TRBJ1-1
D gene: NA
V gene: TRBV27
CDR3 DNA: TGTGCCAGCAGTGTGTTGGCTAACACTGAAGCTTTCTTT
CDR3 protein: CASSVLANTEAFF

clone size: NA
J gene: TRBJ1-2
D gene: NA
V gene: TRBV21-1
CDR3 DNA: TGTGCCAGCAGCATAAAAAGGGACTACTATGGCTACACCTTC
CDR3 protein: CASSIKRDYYGYTF

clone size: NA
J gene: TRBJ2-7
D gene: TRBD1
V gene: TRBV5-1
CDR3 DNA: TGCGCCAGCAGCACCGGGACAGGGGGCTACGAGCAGTACTTC
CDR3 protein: CASSTGTGGYEQYF

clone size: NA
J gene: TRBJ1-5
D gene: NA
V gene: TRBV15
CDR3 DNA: TGTGCCACCGCGGCAAATAGCAATCAGCCCCAGCATTTT
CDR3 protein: CATAANSNQPQHF

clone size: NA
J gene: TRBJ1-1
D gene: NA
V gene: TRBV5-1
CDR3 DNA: TGCGCCAGCAGCTTGATCCGGGGGAACACTGAAGCTTTCTTT
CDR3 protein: CASSLIRGNTEAFF

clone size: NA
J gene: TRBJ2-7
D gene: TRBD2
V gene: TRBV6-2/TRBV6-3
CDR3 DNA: TGTGCCAGCAGTTACCAGGGACTAGCGGGAGGGGTACCCCTCGAGCAGTACTTC
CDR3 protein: CASSYQGLAGGVPLEQYF

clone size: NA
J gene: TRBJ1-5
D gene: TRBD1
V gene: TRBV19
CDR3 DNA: TGTGCCAGTACCCCCGTTTCAGGGGGCATGATCCCCCAGCATTTT
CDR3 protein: CASTPVSGGMIPQHF

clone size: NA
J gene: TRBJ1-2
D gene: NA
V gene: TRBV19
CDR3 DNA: TGTGCCAGTAGTGGGGCTGGGCGTGCAGGCTACACCTTC
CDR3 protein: CASSGAGRAGYTF

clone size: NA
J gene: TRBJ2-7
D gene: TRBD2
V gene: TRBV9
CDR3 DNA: TGTGCCAGCAGTCCTGATACTAGCGGGAGGACCTACGAGCAGTACTTC
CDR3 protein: CASSPDTSGRTYEQYF

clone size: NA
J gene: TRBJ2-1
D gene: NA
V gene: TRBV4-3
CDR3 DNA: TGCGCCAGCAGCCAAGCCTTCTACAATGAGCAGTTCTTC
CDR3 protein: CASSQAFYNEQFF

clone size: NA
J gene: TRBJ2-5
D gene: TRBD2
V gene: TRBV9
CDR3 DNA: TGTGCCAGCAGCGTAGTAGCGGGAGGTTCAGAGACCCAGTACTTC
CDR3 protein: CASSVVAGGSETQYF

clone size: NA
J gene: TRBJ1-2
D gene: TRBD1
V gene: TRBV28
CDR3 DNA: TGTGCCAGCAGCCCCGGGACAGGGGGCCGGAGCGGCTACACCTTC
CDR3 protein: CASSPGTGGRSGYTF

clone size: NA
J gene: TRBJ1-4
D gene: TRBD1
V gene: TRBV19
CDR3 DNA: TGTGCCAGTAGCGGGGACAGGCCTAATGAAAAACTGTTTTTT
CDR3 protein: CASSGDRPNEKLFF

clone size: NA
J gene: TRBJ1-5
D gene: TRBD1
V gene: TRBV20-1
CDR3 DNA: TGCAGTGCTAGTCGACAGGGGGCGAGTAATCAGCCCCAGCATTTT
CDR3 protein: CSASRQGASNQPQHF

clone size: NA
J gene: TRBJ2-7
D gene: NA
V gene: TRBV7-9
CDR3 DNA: TGTGCCAGCAGCTTACGGGACAAACCATACGAGCAGTACTTC
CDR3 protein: CASSLRDKPYEQYF

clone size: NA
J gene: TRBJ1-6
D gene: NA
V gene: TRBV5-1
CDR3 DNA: TGCGCCAGCAGCTTGGATGCGCAGGATAATTCACCCCTCCACTTT
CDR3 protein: CASSLDAQDNSPLHF

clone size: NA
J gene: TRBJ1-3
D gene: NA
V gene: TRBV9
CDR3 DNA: TGTGCCAGCAGCGATGGGGGGGGAAACACCATATATTTT
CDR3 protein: CASSDGGGNTIYF

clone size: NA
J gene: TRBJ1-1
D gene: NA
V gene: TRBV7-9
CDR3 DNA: TGTGCCAGCAGCTTAGTCGGGACAAGGAACACTGAAGCTTTCTTT
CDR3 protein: CASSLVGTRNTEAFF

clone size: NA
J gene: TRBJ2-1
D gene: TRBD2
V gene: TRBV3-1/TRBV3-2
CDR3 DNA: TGTGCCAGCAGCCAAAGACCCCTAGCGGAAACCTACAATGAGCAGTTCTTC
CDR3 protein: CASSQRPLAETYNEQFF

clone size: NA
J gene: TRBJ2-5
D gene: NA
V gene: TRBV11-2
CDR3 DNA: TGTGCCAGCAGCTTATTAGCGGTCCAAGAGACCCAGTACTTC
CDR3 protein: CASSLLAVQETQYF

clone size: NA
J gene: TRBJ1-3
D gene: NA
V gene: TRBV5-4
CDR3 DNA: TGTGCCTCCTCACTTACAGGGTTTTCGGACACCATATATTTT
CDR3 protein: CASSLTGFSDTIYF

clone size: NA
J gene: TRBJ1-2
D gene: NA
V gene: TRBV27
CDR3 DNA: TGTGCCAGCAGTCCCCCGGGGGATAGGGCTGGCTACACCTTC
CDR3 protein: CASSPPGDRAGYTF

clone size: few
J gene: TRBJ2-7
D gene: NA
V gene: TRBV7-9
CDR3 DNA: TGTGCCAGCAGCTTAGAGGGACGCGGGAACGAGCAGTACTTC
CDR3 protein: CASSLEGRGNEQYF

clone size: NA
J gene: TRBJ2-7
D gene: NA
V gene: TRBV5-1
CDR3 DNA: TGCGCCAGCAGCCCCTCAACTACGGTCATATACGAGCAGTACTTC
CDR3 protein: CASSPSTTVIYEQYF

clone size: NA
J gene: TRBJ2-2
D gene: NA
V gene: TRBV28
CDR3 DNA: TGTGCCAGCAGTTACGGACAGATGAACACCGGGGAGCTGTTTTTT
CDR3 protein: CASSYGQMNTGELFF

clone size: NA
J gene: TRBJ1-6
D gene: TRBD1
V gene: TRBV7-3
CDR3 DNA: TGTGCCAGCAGCGAGACAGGGGGCACTTCACCCCTCCACTTT
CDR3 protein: CASSETGGTSPLHF

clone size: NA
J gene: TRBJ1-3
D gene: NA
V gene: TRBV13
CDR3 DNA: TGTGCCAGCAGCTTAGACCAGGGGTTCGGAAACACCATATATTTT
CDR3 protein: CASSLDQGFGNTIYF

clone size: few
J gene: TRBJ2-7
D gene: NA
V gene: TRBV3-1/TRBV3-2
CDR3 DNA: TGTGCCAGCAGCCAAGGCGGGGGCCCATCGCAGTACTTC
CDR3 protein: CASSQGGGPSQYF

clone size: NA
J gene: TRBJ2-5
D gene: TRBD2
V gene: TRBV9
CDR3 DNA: TGTGCCAGCAGCGTAGACCGCGGGGGACAAGAGACCCAGTACTTC
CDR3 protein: CASSVDRGGQETQYF

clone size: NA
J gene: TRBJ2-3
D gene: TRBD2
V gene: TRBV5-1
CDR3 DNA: TGCGCCAGCAGCTTGGGGGAGCGGGGGCGCACAGATACGCAGTATTTT
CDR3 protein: CASSLGERGRTDTQYF

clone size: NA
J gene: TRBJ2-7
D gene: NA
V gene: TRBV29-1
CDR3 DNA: TGCAGCGTCTCTCTGGAGGAGAGCAGCTCCTACGAGCAGTACTTC
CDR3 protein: CSVSLEESSSYEQYF

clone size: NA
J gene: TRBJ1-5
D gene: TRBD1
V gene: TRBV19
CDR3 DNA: TGTGCCAGTAGTGCCGACAGGGCGGCTAATCAGCCCCAGCATTTT
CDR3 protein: CASSADRAANQPQHF

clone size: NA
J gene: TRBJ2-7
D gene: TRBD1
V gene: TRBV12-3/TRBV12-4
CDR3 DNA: TGTGCCAGCAGTACAGGGGCCTACTACGAGCAGTACTTC
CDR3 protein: CASSTGAYYEQYF

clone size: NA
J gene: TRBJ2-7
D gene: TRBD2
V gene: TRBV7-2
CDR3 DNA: TGTGCCAGCAGCCCGGGTAGCGGGAGTCACGAGCAGTACTTC
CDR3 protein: CASSPGSGSHEQYF

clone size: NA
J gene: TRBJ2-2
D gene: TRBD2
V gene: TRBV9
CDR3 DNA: TGTGCCAGCAGCTTACAAGGACTAGCCCCCGGGGAGCTGTTTTTT
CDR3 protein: CASSLQGLAPGELFF